These 16 T cell receptor beta chains were sequenced from one sample in a study of T cell clones after liver transplantation. The assay was immunoSEQ multiplex PCR, and TCRdb's table has in-frame clones only and misses some. The table lists about 85,000 clones, nearly 85% of them singletons. The input for sequencing was CD4+ T cells from blood, taken almost 47 months after liver transplant. These receptors were collected from a human patient who received a liver transplant. A subset of T cells may come from the graft donor.

The V call is TRBV4-2, the J call TRBJ1-1; D not resolved. The germline CDR1 and CDR2 sequences are LGHNA and YNFKEQ. Trimming took off 1 base at V and 6 bases at J, with 12 bases between the two ends. CDR3 length: 14 amino acids. This CDR3 reads CASSQARFLAEAFF. CDR3 in DNA: TGTGCCAGCAGCCAAGCTCGGTTTCTGGCTGAAGCTTTCTTT.

V gene TRBV29-1 combines with J gene TRBJ2-3, with 7 bases that match TRBD1. V lost 6 bases, J lost 2 bases, and 5 bases stayed unmatched. Germline V gene sequence: CDR1 SQVTM, CDR2 ANQGSEA. This CDR3 has 13 residues. CDR3 in DNA: TGCAGCGTGAGCAGGGGGTCCACAGATACGCAGTATTTT. Translated, it gives CSVSRGSTDTQYF.

V is TRBV28 and J is TRBJ2-3, with 11 bases lining up with TRBD2. CDR1 and CDR2 from the germline V gene are MDHEN and SYDVKM. With V trimmed by 7 bases and J by 5 bases, 11 bases remained unmatched. The CDR3 has 16 residues. The CDR3 DNA reads as TGTGCCAGCATCTCCACTAGCGGGAGAGGGAGAGATACGCAGTATTTT. Translating gives CASISTSGRGRDTQYF.

This chain links TRBV4-3 with TRBJ2-7, with TRBD2 matching 7 bases. Trimming at V came to 3 bases and at J to 2 bases, leaving 10 bases not matched to a gene. The CDR3 consists of 16 residues. The germline gives CDR1 LGHNA, CDR2 YSLEER. CDR3 amino acids: CASSQNSGTTTYEQYF. CDR3 DNA: TGCGCCAGCAGCCAGAACTCCGGGACTACCACCTACGAGCAGTACTTC.

This rearrangement joins TRBV30 to TRBJ2-1, with D uncertain. Trimming stripped 1 base from V and 4 bases from J, with 2 bases between. This CDR3 has 11 amino acids. Germline V gene sequence: CDR1 GTSNPN, CDR2 SVGIG (reference sequence). The CDR3: CAWSAYNEQFF. CDR3 nucleotides: TGTGCCTGGAGTGCGTACAATGAGCAGTTCTTC.

The chain uses TRBV10-3 and TRBJ1-3; D remains ambiguous. Germline CDR1 is ENHRY and CDR2 is SYGVKD. V was clipped by 3 bases and J by 4 bases, with 10 bases between them. This CDR3 comprises 14 residues. CDR3 protein: CAISDEVTGNTIYF. Written as DNA, the CDR3 is TGTGCCATCAGTGACGAGGTGACAGGAAACACCATATATTTT.

This clone came up a few times. The chain employs TRBV28 and TRBJ1-1; perhaps TRBD1 as D (5 bases). The germline V and J ends were trimmed by 3 bases and 3 bases, with 14 bases remaining between them. The CDR3 runs 15 residues. Germline-derived CDR1 and CDR2 are MDHEN and SYDVKM. CDR3 protein: CASSFKTGPDTEAFF. CDR3 in DNA: TGTGCCAGCAGTTTTAAGACGGGACCGGACACTGAAGCTTTCTTT.

This chain uses TRBV7-2 with TRBJ1-5; a weak D match, TRBD1 (5 bases). The CDR3 is 14 residues long. Germline V CDR1 and CDR2: SGHTA, FQGNSA. The V end lost 5 bases, the J end lost 2 bases, and 10 bases lay between the germline ends. The CDR3 loop reads CASSPGTGNQPQHF. In DNA form, the CDR3 reads TGTGCCAGCAGCCCCGGGACGGGCAATCAGCCCCAGCATTTT.

The V call is TRBV29-1, the J call TRBJ1-1; possible D gene TRBD1, 6 bases. The CDR3 is 12 amino acids. Trimming took 3 bases from V and 5 from J, leaving 10 bases between them. The V gene's germline CDR1 is SQVTM and CDR2 ANQGSEA. CDR3 amino acids: CSVDQGGTEAFF. DNA for the CDR3: TGCAGCGTTGATCAAGGGGGGACTGAAGCTTTCTTT. The complete variable domain, with remaining parts taken from reference TRBV29-1 and TRBJ1-1, reads SAVISQKPSRDICQRGTSLTIQCQVDSQVTMMFWYRQQPGQSLTLIATANQGSEATYESGFVIDKFPISRPNLTFSTLTVSNMSPEDSSIYLCSVDQGGTEAFFGQGTRLTVV.

The chain is built from TRBV2 and TRBJ2-7; D remains unclear. The CDR3 contains 14 residues. V was cut by 10 bases and J by 4 bases, with 20 bases left in between. CDR1 and CDR2 (germline): SNHLY, FYNNEI. CDR3 bases: TGTGCCAACAACCCCCCACACAGTTTGTACGAGCAGTACTTC. Translation: CANNPPHSLYEQYF. Supplemented by reference TRBV2 and TRBJ2-7, the full variable domain reads EPEVTQTPSHQVTQMGQEVILRCVPISNHLYFYWYRQILGQKVEFLVSFYNNEISEKSEIFDDQFSVERPDGSNFTLKIRSTKLEDSAMYFCANNPPHSLYEQYFGPGTRLTVT.

The chain joins TRBV2 to TRBJ1-1, with D uncertain. V was clipped by 4 bases and J by 4 bases, with 10 bases between them. The CDR3 contains 13 residues. The germline V gene encodes CDR1 SNHLY and CDR2 FYNNEI. The CDR3 protein is CASSGGPGTEAFF. DNA for the CDR3: TGTGCCAGCAGTGGAGGGCCGGGCACTGAAGCTTTCTTT. Using reference TRBV2 and TRBJ1-1 for the parts outside the CDR3, the full variable domain is EPEVTQTPSHQVTQMGQEVILRCVPISNHLYFYWYRQILGQKVEFLVSFYNNEISEKSEIFDDQFSVERPDGSNFTLKIRSTKLEDSAMYFCASSGGPGTEAFFGQGTRLTVV.

The chain links TRBV5-1 to TRBJ2-3; D is undetermined. The ends were cut back, 0 bases at V and 1 base at J, with 6 bases in the middle. Germline loops: CDR1 SGHRS, CDR2 YFSETQ. This CDR3 has 14 residues. The chain's CDR3 is CASSLVRGTDTQYF. The DNA for the CDR3 is TGCGCCAGCAGCTTGGTTAGAGGCACAGATACGCAGTATTTT.

The J gene is TRBJ2-7, the V gene TRBV5-1; TRBD2 matches at 11 bases. Per germline, CDR1 SGHRS and CDR2 YFSETQ. This CDR3 is 16 amino acids long. The ends lost 4 bases at V and 7 bases at J; junction bases unmatched: 13. The CDR3 region has the DNA TGCGCCAGCAGCCCCGGGTCTAGCGGGAGGCCGGGGGAGCAGTACTTC. Translating it yields CASSPGSSGRPGEQYF.

This clone was counted only a few times. The chain has TRBV2 and TRBJ2-3; 10 positions agree with TRBD2. The CDR3 totals 17 residues. The junction had 15 bases not matched to a gene; V was cut back by 4 bases and J by 8 bases. Germline V lookup: CDR1 SNHLY, CDR2 FYNNEI. The CDR3 protein is CASSALAGFGDLGTQYF. The CDR3 DNA reads as TGTGCCAGCAGTGCACTAGCGGGATTTGGGGACCTGGGTACGCAGTATTTT.

The chain couples TRBV9 to TRBJ2-3, with D uncertain. Trimming stripped 3 bases from V and 7 bases from J, with 15 bases between. The germline gives CDR1 SGDLS, CDR2 YYNGEE. This CDR3 region has 14 residues. The CDR3 bases are TGTGCCAGCAGCGGTTACGACCGCGGCTATACGCAGTATTTT. Protein sequence: CASSGYDRGYTQYF.

The CDR3 sequence is CASSLGGDRANQPQHF. For the CDR3, the DNA is TGTGCCAGCAGCTTGGGTGGAGACAGGGCCAATCAGCCCCAGCATTTT. The chain has TRBV5-4 and TRBJ1-5, with 7 bases fitting TRBD1. Germline-derived CDR1 and CDR2 are SGHNT and YYREEE (reference sequence). The ends lost 0 bases at V and 3 bases at J; junction bases unmatched: 6. The CDR3 has 16 amino acids.